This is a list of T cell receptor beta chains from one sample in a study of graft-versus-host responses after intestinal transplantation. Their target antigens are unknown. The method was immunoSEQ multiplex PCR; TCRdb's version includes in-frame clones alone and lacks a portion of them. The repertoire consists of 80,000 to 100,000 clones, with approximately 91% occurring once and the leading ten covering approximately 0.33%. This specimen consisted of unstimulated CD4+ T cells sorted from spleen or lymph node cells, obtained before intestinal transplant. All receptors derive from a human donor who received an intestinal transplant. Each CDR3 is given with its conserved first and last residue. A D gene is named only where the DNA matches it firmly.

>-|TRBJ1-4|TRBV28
TGTGCCAGTGGAGGAGCTAATGAAAAACTGTTTTTT
CASGGANEKLFF
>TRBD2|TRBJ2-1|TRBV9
TGTGCCAGCAGCGTTGGGCTAGCGGGGGGATACAATGAGCAGTTCTTC
CASSVGLAGGYNEQFF
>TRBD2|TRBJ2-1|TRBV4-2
TGTGCCAGCAGCCAAGGACGGGGGGGATGGGACAATGAGCAGTTCTTC
CASSQGRGGWDNEQFF
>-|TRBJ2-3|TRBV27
TGTGCCAGCAGTTTAAATCCAGCAGGCTCAGATACGCAGTATTTT
CASSLNPAGSDTQYF
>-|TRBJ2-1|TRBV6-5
TGTGCCAGCAGTAAAAACCCGGGGAGGGAGCAGTTCTTC
CASSKNPGREQFF
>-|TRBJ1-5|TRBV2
TGTGCCAGCAATCGAGAGTCGAATCAGCCCCAGCATTTT
CASNRESNQPQHF
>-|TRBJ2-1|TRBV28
TGTGCCAGCAGCGCTACTATGCTTCCAGGAGGGGCAGGGCAGTTCTTC
CASSATMLPGGAGQFF
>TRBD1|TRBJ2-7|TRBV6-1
TGTGCCAGCAGCCCTCGGGACAGCTACGAGCAGTACTTC
CASSPRDSYEQYF
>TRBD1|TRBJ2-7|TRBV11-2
TGTGCCAGCAGCTTAGACCCACAGGGGGCCTACGAGCAGTACTTC
CASSLDPQGAYEQYF
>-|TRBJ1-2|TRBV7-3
TGTGCCAGCAGCTTAAATCCCCAGGGGTCGGGCGGCTACACCTTC
CASSLNPQGSGGYTF
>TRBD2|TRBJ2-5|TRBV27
TGTGCCAGCAGTTCGGGACTAGCGGGGCAAGAGACCCAGTACTTC
CASSSGLAGQETQYF